This TCR beta chain was captured by sequencing in a study of Graves' ophthalmopathy and Graves' hyperthyroidism. Study-wide context: Peripheral blood was collected at initial diagnosis, before any treatment. Study results and caveats: Also, most clonotypes expanded in the thyroid above 0.001 frequency appeared in blood. A model built from 13 signatures distinguished ophthalmopathy from stable hyperthyroidism with 85% to 90% sensitivity and about 84% specificity. The study's model predicted ophthalmopathy progression at about 68% sensitivity and 72% to 85% specificity.

Transcripts of RNA were the source for amplifying TCR beta CDR3 regions. An initial RT-PCR round employing HTBI primers preceded a second-round multiplex PCR. TCRdb processed the multiplex PCR reads anew with MiXCR; each CDR3 protein has one entry. Of under 350,000 distinct CDR3 sequences listed, 15% to 20% are singletons. Per the germline V gene, CDR1 is GTSNPN and CDR2 is SVGIG (reference sequence). The ends were cut back, 6 bases at V and 5 bases at J, with 19 bases in the middle. The CDR3 has 14 amino acids. This clonotype was detected many times. Its antigen is as yet unknown. This sequence originates from an adult man with Graves' ophthalmopathy. The chain carries TRBV30 and TRBJ2-5, with D tentatively TRBD2 (5 bases). What was sequenced was peripheral blood. The DNA of the CDR3 is TGTGCCTGTATCTCTAGCCCACGGGGTGAGACCCAGTACTTC. Encoded protein: CACISSPRGETQYF.